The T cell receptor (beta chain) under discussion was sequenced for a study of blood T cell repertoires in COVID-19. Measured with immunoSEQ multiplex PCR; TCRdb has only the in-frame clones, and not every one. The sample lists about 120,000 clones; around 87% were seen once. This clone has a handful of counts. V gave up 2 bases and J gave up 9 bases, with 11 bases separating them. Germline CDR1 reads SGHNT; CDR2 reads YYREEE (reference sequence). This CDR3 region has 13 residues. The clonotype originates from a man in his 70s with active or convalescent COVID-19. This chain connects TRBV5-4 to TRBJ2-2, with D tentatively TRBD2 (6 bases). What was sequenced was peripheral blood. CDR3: CASSFRGSRELFF. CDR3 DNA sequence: TGTGCCAGCAGCTTCCGGGGGAGCAGGGAGCTGTTTTTT.